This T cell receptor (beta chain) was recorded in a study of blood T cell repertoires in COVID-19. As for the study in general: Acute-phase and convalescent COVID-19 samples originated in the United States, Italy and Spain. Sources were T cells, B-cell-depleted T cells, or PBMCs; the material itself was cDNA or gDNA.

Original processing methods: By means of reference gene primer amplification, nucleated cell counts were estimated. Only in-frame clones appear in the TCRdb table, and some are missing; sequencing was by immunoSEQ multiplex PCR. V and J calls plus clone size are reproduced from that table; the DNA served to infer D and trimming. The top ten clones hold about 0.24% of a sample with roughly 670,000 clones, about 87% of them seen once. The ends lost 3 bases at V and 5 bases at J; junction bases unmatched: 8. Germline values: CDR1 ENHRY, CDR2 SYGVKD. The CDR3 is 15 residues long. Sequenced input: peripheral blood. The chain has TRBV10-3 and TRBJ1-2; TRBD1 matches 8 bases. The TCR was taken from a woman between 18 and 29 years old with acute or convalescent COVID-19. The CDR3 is CAISETGQGGYGYTF. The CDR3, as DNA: TGTGCCATCAGTGAAACCGGACAGGGTGGATATGGCTACACCTTC.